The 28 T cell receptor beta chains in this list originate from one sample, sequenced in a study of blood T cell repertoires in COVID-19. Only in-frame clones appear in the TCRdb table, and some are missing; sequencing was by immunoSEQ multiplex PCR. The table shows tens of thousands of clones, with roughly 88% occurring only once. Sequencing input: peripheral blood. The receptor source for this set is a human donor in a cohort sampled during active COVID-19.

The J gene is TRBJ2-3, the V gene TRBV3-1 (or the pseudogene TRBV3-2), with 7 bases matching TRBD2. Germline loops: CDR1 LGHDT, CDR2 YNNKEL (reference sequence). CDR3 size: 15 residues. V was pared by 2 bases and J by 0 bases, with 2 bases of the junction left unmatched. CDR3 protein: CASSQSSGSTDTQYF. CDR3 in DNA: TGTGCCAGCAGCCAATCTAGCGGTAGCACAGATACGCAGTATTTT.

The chain joins TRBV7-2 to TRBJ2-7; 15 bases fit TRBD2. This CDR3 region has 17 residues. The germline gives CDR1 SGHTA, CDR2 FQGNSA. Trimming took 4 bases from V and 1 from J; bases not matched to a gene: 5. As DNA, the CDR3 is TGTGCCAGCAGCTCCTGGACTAGCGGGAGGGCATCCTACGAGCAGTACTTC. Encoded protein: CASSSWTSGRASYEQYF.

The rearrangement links TRBV19 to TRBJ2-2; tentative D call: TRBD2 (5 bases). Germline assignment: CDR1 LNHDA and CDR2 SQIVND (reference sequence). Trimming removed 7 bases from V and 2 bases from J, with 17 bases in between. CDR3 length equals 16 residues. CDR3 protein: CASNSAEPFNTGELFF. CDR3 bases: TGTGCCAGTAATTCAGCGGAACCCTTCAACACCGGGGAGCTGTTTTTT.

The J gene is TRBJ2-7, the V gene TRBV19; D gene uncertain. V gave up 1 base and J gave up 0 bases, with 10 bases separating them. CDR1 LNHDA and CDR2 SQIVND come from the germline V gene (reference sequence). The CDR3 runs 15 residues. CDR3 nucleotide sequence: TGTGCCAGTAGTATAGCTGCCCAGTACTCCTACGAGCAGTACTTC. It encodes CASSIAAQYSYEQYF.

The gene calls are TRBV9 and TRBJ2-1; 16 bases align to TRBD2. J was trimmed by 9 bases and V by 6 bases; bases with no gene match: 9. CDR1 and CDR2 (germline): SGDLS, YYNGEE. This CDR3 spans 16 amino acids. CDR3 in amino acids: CASTTGTSGGAGEQFF. The CDR3 bases are TGTGCCAGCACGACCGGGACTAGCGGGGGGGCCGGTGAGCAGTTCTTC. Filled out from reference TRBV9 and TRBJ2-1, the complete variable domain reads DSGVTQTPKHLITATGQRVTLRCSPRSGDLSVYWYQQSLDQGLQFLIQYYNGEERAKGNILERFSAQQFPDLHSELNLSSLELGDSALYFCASTTGTSGGAGEQFFGPGTRLTVL.

The CDR3 spells CASSYSVAARNEKLFF. DNA for the CDR3: TGTGCCAGCAGTTACTCGGTGGCAGCGCGTAATGAAAAACTGTTTTTT. The rearrangement links TRBV6-6 to TRBJ1-4, with D unresolved. The CDR3 consists of 16 residues. The ends were cut back, 0 bases at V and 4 bases at J, with 12 bases in the middle. Germline V gene lookup returns CDR1 MNHNY and CDR2 SVGAGI (reference sequence).

The gene calls are TRBV29-1 and TRBJ1-5; 7 nucleotides match TRBD1. CDR1 is SQVTM and CDR2 is ANQGSEA in the germline V gene. V lost 7 bases, J lost 0 bases, and 6 bases stayed unmatched. The CDR3 totals 14 residues. The CDR3 DNA reads TGCAGCGCTATGACAGGGATTAGCAATCAGCCCCAGCATTTT. Protein sequence: CSAMTGISNQPQHF.

The chain has TRBV19 and TRBJ2-7; TRBD1 might be the D (6 bases). V lost 3 bases to trimming and J lost 3 bases, with 9 bases between them. Germline V gives CDR1 LNHDA, CDR2 SQIVND (reference sequence). This CDR3 spans 13 amino acids. The CDR3 sequence: CASSINRDYEQYF. In DNA, the CDR3 is TGTGCCAGTAGTATTAACAGGGACTACGAGCAGTACTTC. Variable domain in full (rest from reference TRBV19 and TRBJ2-7): DGGITQSPKYLFRKEGQNVTLSCEQNLNHDAMYWYRQDPGQGLRLIYYSQIVNDFQKGDIAEGYSVSREKKESFPLTVTSAQKNPTAFYLCASSINRDYEQYFGPGTRLTVT.

The rearrangement links TRBV19 to TRBJ2-1; 11 bases align to TRBD2. V dropped 5 bases and J dropped 10; count of bases not matched to a gene: 7. The germline CDR1 and CDR2 sequences are LNHDA and SQIVND (reference sequence). The CDR3 is 14 residues long. CDR3 sequence reads: CASSPTRTSGEQFF. The CDR3 nucleotides read TGTGCCAGTAGTCCGACCCGGACTAGCGGGGAGCAGTTCTTC.

The V and J genes are TRBV27 and TRBJ2-7, with 10 nucleotides matching TRBD1. Trimming took 6 bases from V and 6 from J; bases not matched to a gene: 8. Germline CDR1 and CDR2: MNHEY and SMNVEV (reference sequence). The CDR3 spans 14 residues. In DNA, the CDR3 is TGTGCCAGCAGGCCTGACAGGGGGCTATCCGAGCAGTACTTC. Amino acids: CASRPDRGLSEQYF.

V is TRBV25-1 and J is TRBJ1-1; 9 nucleotides agree with TRBD1. Germline CDR1 reads MGHDK; CDR2 reads SYGVNS. V was pared by 3 bases and J by 4 bases, with 3 bases of the junction left unmatched. The CDR3 contains 14 residues. CDR3: CASSEGQGGTEAFF. DNA for the CDR3: TGTGCCAGCAGTGAGGGACAGGGTGGCACTGAAGCTTTCTTT.

The chain carries TRBV30 and TRBJ1-2, with a possible D match to TRBD1 (5 bases). V lost 5 bases and J 0 bases, leaving 7 bases between the germline ends. From germline, CDR1 is GTSNPN and CDR2 SVGIG (reference sequence). The CDR3 is made up of 12 amino acids. The CDR3 sequence: CAWDRANYGYTF. CDR3 in DNA: TGTGCCTGGGACAGAGCTAACTATGGCTACACCTTC.

This clone has only one observation. The chain employs TRBV9 and TRBJ1-1; 7 bases are a match to TRBD1. The CDR3 has 12 amino acids. Germline CDR1 SGDLS, CDR2 YYNGEE. The trim removed 3 bases at V and 4 bases at J, leaving 0 bases unmatched. The DNA of the CDR3 is TGTGCCAGCAGCGGGACAGGCACTGAAGCTTTCTTT. It specifies CASSGTGTEAFF.

The chain has TRBV9 and TRBJ2-2; 10 bases match TRBD1. There are 16 residues in the CDR3. V gave up 4 bases and J gave up 7 bases; unmatched junction bases: 10. Germline CDR1 is SGDLS and CDR2 is YYNGEE. DNA of the CDR3: TGTGCCAGCAGCTTATCAGACAGGGGGCATATCGGGGAGCTGTTTTTT. This gives the protein CASSLSDRGHIGELFF.

This chain joins TRBV12-3 or TRBV12-4 and TRBJ1-4; no definite D call. V was trimmed by 7 bases and J by 16 bases, leaving 7 bases between them. CDR3 length: 8 amino acids. The chain's CDR3 is CASTSRFF. The CDR3 DNA sequence: TGTGCCAGCACCTCGCGGTTTTTT.

The chain couples TRBV27 to TRBJ2-7, with TRBD1 identical over 9 bases. CDR1 MNHEY and CDR2 SMNVEV come from the germline V gene (reference sequence). Trimming cost V 5 bases and J 4 bases; bases outside gene matches: 18. The CDR3 is 18 amino acids. CDR3 amino acids: CASSLMLSGTGSKYEQYF. In DNA form, the CDR3 reads TGTGCCAGCAGTCTAATGCTCTCCGGGACAGGGTCAAAATACGAGCAGTACTTC.

The chain couples TRBV18 to TRBJ2-2; D uncertain. From germline, CDR1 is KGHSH and CDR2 LQKENI. The CDR3 sequence is 15 residues long. Trimming pared 3 bases from V and 4 bases from J, leaving 12 bases between. This chain's CDR3 is CASSPTPGITGELFF. CDR3 in DNA: TGTGCCAGCTCACCTACCCCAGGAATCACCGGGGAGCTGTTTTTT.

The chain recombines TRBV28 with TRBJ2-7; TRBD2 might be the D (6 bases). With 4 bases removed from V and 3 bases from J, the gap between germline ends came to 13 bases. Germline CDR1 reads MDHEN; CDR2 reads SYDVKM. This CDR3 contains 14 residues. The CDR3 nucleotides read TGTGCCAGCAGTTACACATACGGGGGCTACGAGCAGTACTTC. It yields the protein CASSYTYGGYEQYF.

This clone has only one observation. This rearrangement joins TRBV27 to TRBJ2-7; D is possibly TRBD1 (5 bases). The J call may be faulty, since TRBJ2-1 better matches the DNA end. Germline V lookup: CDR1 MNHEY, CDR2 SMNVEV (reference sequence). The CDR3 has 16 amino acids. The CDR3 loop reads CATKLQGMGSYNEQFF. The CDR3 region has the DNA TGTGCCACCAAGCTTCAGGGTATGGGATCCTACAATGAGCAGTTCTTC.

This clone was observed a handful of times. The rearrangement joins TRBV7-9 to TRBJ2-7, with 7 positions matching TRBD2. The ends lost 7 bases at V and 3 bases at J; junction bases unmatched: 9. Germline CDR1 SEHNR, CDR2 FQNEAQ (reference sequence). This CDR3 comprises 14 residues. CDR3 sequence (DNA): TGTGCCAGCACCCCGAAGGCTAGCGGCTACGAGCAGTACTTC. Amino acid sequence: CASTPKASGYEQYF.

The chain is built from TRBV7-9 and TRBJ2-7; D call uncertain. This CDR3 spans 13 amino acids. The V end was cut by 1 base, the J end by 3 bases, with 7 bases between. Germline assignment: CDR1 SEHNR and CDR2 FQNEAQ (reference sequence). The CDR3 DNA reads TGTGCCAGCAGCTTAGAACAGTACTACGAGCAGTACTTC. This codes for CASSLEQYYEQYF.

The chain employs TRBV19 and TRBJ1-3; a weak D match, TRBD1 (6 bases). The germline CDR1 and CDR2 sequences are LNHDA and SQIVND (reference sequence). The V end lost 7 bases, the J end lost 0 bases, and 19 bases lay between the germline ends. This CDR3 has 17 residues. The chain's CDR3 is CASTSQNRAPSGNTIYF. CDR3 bases: TGTGCCAGTACCTCTCAGAACAGGGCACCCTCTGGAAACACCATATATTTT.

This clone was picked up a small number of times. The chain employs TRBV4-2 and TRBJ1-6; possibly TRBD1 for D (6 bases). V was shortened by 2 bases and J by 7 bases, with 12 bases between the two germline ends. Germline V gene sequence: CDR1 LGHNA, CDR2 YNFKEQ. The CDR3 consists of 15 residues. CDR3 nucleotide sequence: TGTGCCAGCAGCCAAACCCGGACAGAGAATTCACCCCTCCACTTT. It yields the protein CASSQTRTENSPLHF.

This rearrangement joins TRBV18 to TRBJ1-2, with a weak D call TRBD1 (6 bases). The CDR3 runs 15 residues. The germline CDR1 and CDR2 sequences are KGHSH and LQKENI. Trimming removed 3 bases at V and 5 bases at J, with 16 bases between. CDR3 sequence reads: CASSPGQGLFYGYTF. As DNA, the CDR3 is TGTGCCAGCTCACCGGGACAAGGGCTTTTTTATGGCTACACCTTC.

In the case of this clone: The sample holds other DNA sequences that translate to the same CDR3. The chain carries TRBV4-1 and TRBJ2-7; TRBD2 agrees at 7 bases. This CDR3 spans 14 amino acids. Germline lookup yields CDR1 MGHRA and CDR2 YSYEKL. V lost 3 bases to trimming and J lost 1 base; unmatched junction nucleotides: 3. DNA of the CDR3: TGCGCCAGCAGCCAGGGGCGGGGGTCCTACGAGCAGTACTTC. Protein: CASSQGRGSYEQYF.

The gene calls are TRBV7-6 and TRBJ2-1; 9 bases map to TRBD2. Germline V gene sequence: CDR1 SGHVS, CDR2 FNYEAQ. The junction had 5 bases not matched to a gene; V was cut back by 5 bases and J by 9 bases. This CDR3 has 13 amino acids. The CDR3 region is CASSHPSGTEQFF. In nucleotides, the CDR3 is TGTGCCAGCAGCCACCCTAGCGGGACTGAGCAGTTCTTC.

The chain has TRBV10-1 and TRBJ2-3; the match to TRBD1 covers 8 bases. V lost 7 bases and J lost 2; bases outside the gene matches: 8. This CDR3 comprises 15 residues. The germline CDR1 and CDR2 sequences are WNHNN and SYGVQD (reference sequence). The CDR3 DNA reads as TGCGCCAGCACTCCCGGGACAGGCTTCACAGATACGCAGTATTTT. Amino acids: CASTPGTGFTDTQYF.

The rearrangement joins TRBV9 to TRBJ2-2; 7 positions match TRBD1. After removal of 0 bases from V and 5 bases from J, the junction contained 4 bases not matched to a gene. The CDR3 is made up of 15 amino acids. The germline V gene has CDR1 SGDLS and CDR2 YYNGEE. The CDR3, as DNA: TGTGCCAGCAGCGTAGTGGACAGGCATACCGGGGAGCTGTTTTTT. As protein: CASSVVDRHTGELFF.